The 25 T cell receptor beta chains listed next were all sequenced from one sample in a study of naive and memory T cell subsets. The beta constant-region primer was an equimolar mix of two oligonucleotides covering TRBC1 and TRBC2. Four rounds of PCR amplified the ligated cDNA using nested alpha and beta constant-region primers plus SP2. From the UMI-ligation and nested PCR reads, TCRdb called clonotypes with MiXCR, one entry per CDR3 protein. The sample has 80,000 or so distinct CDR3 sequences; about 10% are singletons. The sequenced material came from naive CD8+ T cells from blood. Receptors originate from a human donor in good health.

This clonotype came up a few times. V and J are TRBV13 and TRBJ2-7; TRBD1 matches 10 bases. CDR1 and CDR2 from the germline V gene are PRHDT and FYEKMQ (reference sequence). With V trimmed by 5 bases and J by 3 bases, 7 bases remained unmatched. CDR3 length equals 15 residues. The DNA of the CDR3 is TGTGCCAGCAGCCGAGGGGACAGGGGTTACTACGAGCAGTACTTC. Translation: CASSRGDRGYYEQYF.

This clonotype was counted between two and nine times. The chain couples TRBV10-3 to TRBJ2-5; a possible D gene is TRBD2 (6 bases). V lost 4 bases and J 5 bases, leaving 11 bases between the germline ends. Looked up from germline, CDR1 is ENHRY and CDR2 is SYGVKD. This CDR3 is 13 amino acids long. The CDR3 nucleotides are TGTGCCATCAGTGGGAAAGGAGGGGAGACCCAGTACTTC. It yields the protein CAISGKGGETQYF.

The table lists this clonotype with a few counts. The chain has TRBV7-9 and TRBJ1-5; tentative D call: TRBD1 (6 bases). V was cut by 5 bases and J by 1 base, with 9 bases left in between. There are 14 residues in the CDR3. Germline V CDR1 and CDR2: SEHNR, FQNEAQ (reference sequence). In DNA, the CDR3 is TGTGCCAGCAGCCATAGGGGGAGCAATCAGCCCCAGCATTTT. Translating gives CASSHRGSNQPQHF.

The chain carries TRBV6-1 and TRBJ1-5; 7 bases are a match to TRBD1. This CDR3 region has 15 residues. Looked up from germline, CDR1 is MNHNS and CDR2 is SASEGT. The ends lost 3 bases at V and 7 bases at J; junction bases unmatched: 9. CDR3 amino acids: CASSDRQGPKQPQHF. CDR3 sequence (DNA): TGTGCCAGCAGTGATAGACAGGGCCCTAAGCAGCCCCAGCATTTT.

This clonotype has just a few counts. The chain has TRBV6-2 or TRBV6-3 and TRBJ2-5, with 7 bases aligning to TRBD1. Germline values: CDR1 MNHEY, CDR2 SVGEGT. With 8 bases clipped from V and 1 base from J, the junction kept 10 bases outside the gene matches. The CDR3 extends over 15 amino acids. CDR3 protein: CASSSTGNFQETQYF. CDR3 in DNA: TGTGCCAGCTCTTCGACAGGGAACTTCCAAGAGACCCAGTACTTC.

This clonotype was seen many times. The genes are TRBV29-1 and TRBJ1-1; a possible D gene is TRBD1 (5 bases). V lost 0 bases and J 4 bases, leaving 12 bases between the germline ends. This CDR3 contains 14 residues. Germline-derived CDR1 and CDR2 are SQVTM and ANQGSEA. The CDR3 reads CSVEELQVPTEAFF. In DNA form, the CDR3 reads TGCAGCGTTGAAGAATTACAGGTTCCCACTGAAGCTTTCTTT.

This clonotype was seen repeatedly, ten times or more. The chain links TRBV3-1 to TRBJ2-5; 9 nucleotides match TRBD2. V trimming: 1 base; J trimming: 2 bases; junction bases outside the gene matches: 14. CDR3 length: 19 residues. The germline V gene has CDR1 LGHDT and CDR2 YNNKEL (reference sequence). CDR3 DNA sequence: TGTGCCAGCAGCCAAGTGCCTCGGGATCTAGCGGGGATACAAGAGACCCAGTACTTC. This encodes CASSQVPRDLAGIQETQYF.

V is TRBV7-9 and J is TRBJ2-3; TRBD1 agrees at 8 bases. Germline V gene sequence: CDR1 SEHNR, CDR2 FQNEAQ (reference sequence). The CDR3 is 15 residues long. Trimming at V came to 5 bases and at J to 3 bases, leaving 7 bases not matched to a gene. The DNA of the CDR3 is TGTGCCAGCAGCGTATGGACAGGGTCAACAGATACGCAGTATTTT. It encodes CASSVWTGSTDTQYF.

This clonotype turned up a few times. The chain links TRBV29-1 to TRBJ2-3; D not certain. CDR1 SQVTM and CDR2 ANQGSEA come from the germline V gene. Trimming took 2 bases from V and 0 from J, leaving 6 bases between them. This CDR3 spans 13 amino acids. The CDR3 region has the DNA TGCAGCGTTGAATTGGGAAGCACAGATACGCAGTATTTT. Translation: CSVELGSTDTQYF.

This clonotype showed up many times. The V and J genes are TRBV27 and TRBJ1-1, with 9 bases that match TRBD1. Germline CDR1 reads MNHEY; CDR2 reads SMNVEV (reference sequence). The CDR3 sequence is 15 residues long. V shed 6 bases and J 3 bases; nucleotides not matched to a gene: 8. For the CDR3, the DNA is TGTGCCAGCAGGGGACAGGGCAGCTACTACACTGAAGCTTTCTTT. Translated, it gives CASRGQGSYYTEAFF.

The sample holds many counts of this clonotype. The chain combines TRBV10-3 with TRBJ1-1, with TRBD1 as a possible D gene (6 bases). CDR1 and CDR2 (germline): ENHRY, SYGVKD. V was clipped by 0 bases and J by 5 bases, with 7 bases between them. CDR3 length equals 13 residues. This CDR3 reads CAISESGGTEAFF. CDR3 DNA: TGTGCCATCAGTGAGTCAGGGGGAACTGAAGCTTTCTTT.

This clonotype was counted many times. This sequence joins TRBV29-1 and TRBJ2-1; D ambiguous. The CDR3 loop spans 11 amino acids. Germline CDR1 and CDR2: SQVTM and ANQGSEA. With 5 bases removed from V and 6 bases from J, the gap between germline ends came to 8 bases. This chain's CDR3 is CSVPLFNEQFF. CDR3 sequence (DNA): TGCAGCGTTCCCTTGTTCAATGAGCAGTTCTTC.

CDR3 bases: TGTGCCATCAGTGAGTCAGTCGCGGGGCGGAATGAGCAGTTCTTC. Translating it yields CAISESVAGRNEQFF. This chain connects TRBV10-3 to TRBJ2-1; possible D gene TRBD2, 6 bases. CDR1 is ENHRY, CDR2 SYGVKD, per germline. CDR3 length: 15 amino acids. With 0 bases removed from V and 7 bases from J, the gap between germline ends came to 13 bases.

The chain uses TRBV28 and TRBJ2-5; 14 nucleotides align to TRBD2. The germline gives CDR1 MDHEN, CDR2 SYDVKM. The CDR3 has 16 residues. With V trimmed by 4 bases and J by 5 bases, 6 bases remained unmatched. The CDR3 protein is CASSSPGLAGVETQYF. DNA of the CDR3: TGTGCCAGCAGTTCTCCGGGACTAGCGGGAGTGGAGACCCAGTACTTC.

This clonotype has just a few counts. CDR3 region: CASSGPEETQYF. The CDR3 DNA is TGTGCCAGCAGTGGACCCGAAGAGACCCAGTACTTC. The chain has TRBV25-1 and TRBJ2-5; D not resolved. This CDR3 comprises 12 residues. Looked up from germline, CDR1 is MGHDK and CDR2 is SYGVNS. The V end lost 4 bases, the J end lost 3 bases, and 6 bases lay between the germline ends.

This clonotype was found many times. The V and J genes are TRBV7-9 and TRBJ2-1, with D unclear. Germline CDR1 reads SEHNR; CDR2 reads FQNEAQ (reference sequence). The V and J ends lost 1 base and 12 bases respectively, with 13 bases between them. The CDR3 consists of 13 residues. CDR3 nucleotides: TGTGCCAGCAGCTTAGGACCTTCGGTCGGGCAGTTCTTC. Translation: CASSLGPSVGQFF.

In this sample, this clonotype turned up a few times. This chain links TRBV2 with TRBJ2-1; D might be TRBD2 (5 bases). The CDR3 extends over 16 amino acids. Trimming took off 7 bases at V and 1 base at J, with 17 bases between the two ends. CDR1 and CDR2 (germline): SNHLY, FYNNEI. The CDR3 sequence is CASNGLDWRSYNEQFF. CDR3 DNA: TGTGCCAGCAATGGACTGGACTGGAGGTCCTACAATGAGCAGTTCTTC.

This clonotype was seen a few times. V usage is TRBV29-1 and J usage is TRBJ2-3; possible D gene TRBD2, 6 bases. Germline CDR1 reads SQVTM; CDR2 reads ANQGSEA. The CDR3 runs to 14 residues. V was pared by 7 bases and J by 2 bases, with 16 bases between. This CDR3 reads CSARWSGYTDTQYF. CDR3 in DNA: TGCAGCGCTCGGTGGAGCGGGTACACAGATACGCAGTATTTT.

Concerning this clonotype: A much larger clone differs from this one at a single base, so this may be a read error. Written as DNA, the CDR3 is TGTGCCAGCAGCGACCGGGGAGGGTACAATGAGCAGTTCTTC. Translating it yields CASSDRGGYNEQFF. This sequence joins TRBV11-2 and TRBJ2-1, with 7 bases lining up with TRBD2. Germline V gene lookup returns CDR1 SGHAT and CDR2 FQNNGV. The CDR3 length is 14 residues. With 5 bases clipped from V and 4 bases from J, the junction kept 5 bases outside the gene matches.

CDR3 in DNA: TGTGCCAGCAGTTATGTGGGACTAGGGGTGGAAGAGCAGTACTTC. Its translation is CASSYVGLGVEEQYF. The rearrangement links TRBV28 to TRBJ2-7; 8 bases agree with TRBD2. Germline V gene data show CDR1 as MDHEN and CDR2 as SYDVKM. V lost 4 bases and J lost 7; bases outside the gene matches: 12. The CDR3 consists of 15 residues.

This clonotype was picked up many times. The chain has TRBV7-9 and TRBJ2-3; 8 bases agree with TRBD2. Trimming took 4 bases from V and 1 from J; bases not matched to a gene: 4. CDR3 size: 15 residues. The germline V gene encodes CDR1 SEHNR and CDR2 FQNEAQ (reference sequence). The CDR3 here is CASSSLADRTDTQYF. The CDR3 bases are TGTGCCAGCAGCTCACTAGCGGACCGCACAGATACGCAGTATTTT.

This clonotype has at least ten counts. The V and J genes are TRBV4-1 and TRBJ2-3, with 11 bases identical to TRBD2. J was trimmed by 1 base and V by 0 bases; bases with no gene match: 0. The CDR3 extends over 16 amino acids. Germline-derived CDR1 and CDR2 are MGHRA and YSYEKL. CDR3 amino acids: CASSQELAGGTDTQYF. CDR3 DNA: TGCGCCAGCAGCCAAGAACTAGCGGGAGGCACAGATACGCAGTATTTT.

A few counts support this clonotype. The chain has TRBV30 and TRBJ1-1; weak D call: TRBD1 (5 bases). The CDR3 covers 11 residues. Germline loops: CDR1 GTSNPN, CDR2 SVGIG (reference sequence). V was cut by 5 bases and J by 4 bases, with 8 bases left in between. The CDR3 spells CAWLGGTEAFF. The CDR3 region has the DNA TGTGCCTGGCTTGGGGGCACTGAAGCTTTCTTT.

This clonotype appeared a few times. V gene TRBV13 combines with J gene TRBJ1-2; tentative D call: TRBD1 (6 bases). V was shortened by 1 base and J by 3 bases, with 12 bases between the two germline ends. CDR1 PRHDT and CDR2 FYEKMQ come from the germline V gene (reference sequence). There are 15 residues in the CDR3. The CDR3 region has the DNA TGTGCCAGCAGCTTAGAGGGGGTTCCTGACTATGGCTACACCTTC. Residues: CASSLEGVPDYGYTF.

In the case of this clonotype: One base away lies a much larger clone, so this may be a sequencing read error. J is TRBJ2-7 and V is TRBV20-1, with unresolved D. CDR3 length: 13 amino acids. With 3 bases removed from V and 3 bases from J, the gap between germline ends came to 12 bases. CDR1 and CDR2 (germline): DFQATT, SNEGSKA (reference sequence). The CDR3, as DNA: TGCAGTGCTAGGGTCACGTCATACTACGAGCAGTACTTC. Protein sequence: CSARVTSYYEQYF.